Listed below are T cell receptor beta chains from one sample, sequenced in a study of T cell responses to AZD1222 COVID-19 vaccine. TCRdb keeps only in-frame clones here, not all; method: immunoSEQ multiplex PCR. Among 100,000 to 150,000 clones listed, about 90% were seen once. Sequences were derived from peripheral blood, sampled 28 days after the second AZD1222 dose. These receptors were obtained from an adult who received the AZD1222 COVID-19 vaccine. The CDR3 runs from the conserved cysteine through the conserved F or W. Fields, in order: CDR3 DNA, CDR3 protein, clone size, V gene, J gene, D gene. D genes are given only for firm matches. The listing skips clone size in some rows; elsewhere it reads once, few, many or a size class.

CDR3nt: TGCGCCAGCAGTGATGGAGCGGAACCCACAGATACGCAGTATTTT
CDR3aa: CASSDGAEPTDTQYF
abundance: .
v_gene: TRBV10-1
j_gene: TRBJ2-3
d_gene: .

CDR3nt: TGTGCCAGCAGTCGGAACGGAATCTACAATGAGCAGTTCTTC
CDR3aa: CASSRNGIYNEQFF
abundance: .
v_gene: TRBV5-4
j_gene: TRBJ2-1
d_gene: .

CDR3nt: TGTGCCAGCAGTGAAAGGGCCCGGCCCCAGCATTTT
CDR3aa: CASSERARPQHF
abundance: .
v_gene: TRBV6-1
j_gene: TRBJ1-5
d_gene: .

CDR3nt: TGTGCCATCAGTGAAAGGACAGGCTTTAATTCACCCCTCCACTTT
CDR3aa: CAISERTGFNSPLHF
abundance: .
v_gene: TRBV10-3
j_gene: TRBJ1-6
d_gene: TRBD1

CDR3nt: TGTGCCAGCAGCCAAGATAGCCCCGGCACTGAAGCTTTCTTT
CDR3aa: CASSQDSPGTEAFF
abundance: .
v_gene: TRBV3-1/TRBV3-2
j_gene: TRBJ1-1
d_gene: .

CDR3nt: TGTGCCAGCAGCGTCGGGGGCTCTTATCAGCCCCAGCATTTT
CDR3aa: CASSVGGSYQPQHF
abundance: .
v_gene: TRBV5-5
j_gene: TRBJ1-5
d_gene: .

CDR3nt: TGTGCCAGCAGCTACCCGGGGGGCCGCTATGGCTACACCTTC
CDR3aa: CASSYPGGRYGYTF
abundance: .
v_gene: TRBV3-1/TRBV3-2
j_gene: TRBJ1-2
d_gene: .

CDR3nt: TGTGCCAGCAGCTCGCGGGGGGATGGGACGGATGAGCAGTTCTTC
CDR3aa: CASSSRGDGTDEQFF
abundance: .
v_gene: TRBV3-1/TRBV3-2
j_gene: TRBJ2-1
d_gene: TRBD2

CDR3nt: TGTGCCAGCAGTAACTCTGGGGAGTCTGGAAACACCATATATTTT
CDR3aa: CASSNSGESGNTIYF
abundance: .
v_gene: TRBV25-1
j_gene: TRBJ1-3
d_gene: .

CDR3nt: TGTGCCAGCAGTGTGGACAGGGTGGCCGGCAATGAGCAGTTCTTC
CDR3aa: CASSVDRVAGNEQFF
abundance: .
v_gene: TRBV6-1
j_gene: TRBJ2-1
d_gene: TRBD1

CDR3nt: TGTGCCAGCAGCTTAGGATGGACAGAGTATAATTCACCCCTCCACTTT
CDR3aa: CASSLGWTEYNSPLHF
abundance: .
v_gene: TRBV7-8
j_gene: TRBJ1-6
d_gene: .

CDR3nt: TGTGCCAGCAGTGAGAGACTAGCGGGGGCTTATAATCAGTATTTT
CDR3aa: CASSERLAGAYNQYF
abundance: once
v_gene: TRBV2
j_gene: TRBJ2-3
d_gene: TRBD2

CDR3nt: TGTGCCAGCAGCGTGATGGACGGTCCCTATGGCTACACCTTC
CDR3aa: CASSVMDGPYGYTF
abundance: .
v_gene: TRBV9
j_gene: TRBJ1-2
d_gene: .

CDR3nt: TGTGCCAGCAGCCAAGATTACGGGGTAATTTCCTACGAGCAGTACTTC
CDR3aa: CASSQDYGVISYEQYF
abundance: .
v_gene: TRBV4-2
j_gene: TRBJ2-7
d_gene: .

CDR3nt: TGTGCCAGCAGTTACTCAACTACCGGGTCCTACGAGCAGTACTTC
CDR3aa: CASSYSTTGSYEQYF
abundance: .
v_gene: TRBV6-5
j_gene: TRBJ2-7
d_gene: .

CDR3nt: TGTGCCTGGAGGGCCGCCGGGACTAGCGGGTTGCATGAGCAGTTCTTC
CDR3aa: CAWRAAGTSGLHEQFF
abundance: .
v_gene: TRBV30
j_gene: TRBJ2-1
d_gene: TRBD2

CDR3nt: TGTGCTAGTGGCCTAAACAGGGGGACCCACACTGAAGCTTTCTTT
CDR3aa: CASGLNRGTHTEAFF
abundance: few
v_gene: TRBV12-5
j_gene: TRBJ1-1
d_gene: TRBD1

CDR3nt: TGTGCCAGTAGTGGGGTGGGCACTGAAGCTTTCTTT
CDR3aa: CASSGVGTEAFF
abundance: .
v_gene: TRBV19
j_gene: TRBJ1-1
d_gene: .

CDR3nt: TGTGCCTGGAGTGTAGGGGTCCAAGAGACCCAGTACTTC
CDR3aa: CAWSVGVQETQYF
abundance: .
v_gene: TRBV30
j_gene: TRBJ2-5
d_gene: .

CDR3nt: TGTGCCAGCAGTTACGGCAGGGGACTATTTGCCTACGAGCAGTACTTC
CDR3aa: CASSYGRGLFAYEQYF
abundance: .
v_gene: TRBV6-2/TRBV6-3
j_gene: TRBJ2-7
d_gene: .

CDR3nt: TGTGCCACCAGTGCGGGACAGCTGAACACCGGGGAGCTGTTTTTT
CDR3aa: CATSAGQLNTGELFF
abundance: .
v_gene: TRBV24-1
j_gene: TRBJ2-2
d_gene: TRBD1

CDR3nt: TGTGCCAGTAGTATTGGAGGGGGGGGTTATGGCTACACCTTC
CDR3aa: CASSIGGGGYGYTF
abundance: .
v_gene: TRBV19
j_gene: TRBJ1-2
d_gene: .

CDR3nt: TGTGCCAGTAGTATGAGGCAGAACTATGGCTACACCTTC
CDR3aa: CASSMRQNYGYTF
abundance: once
v_gene: TRBV19
j_gene: TRBJ1-2
d_gene: .

CDR3nt: TGTGCCAGCAGTGAAGCGGCAGGATTTGGCAATCAGCCCCAGCATTTT
CDR3aa: CASSEAAGFGNQPQHF
abundance: .
v_gene: TRBV6-1
j_gene: TRBJ1-5
d_gene: .

CDR3nt: TGTGCCAGCAGCCACAACAGGGGGCTAGGAGAAAAACTGTTTTTT
CDR3aa: CASSHNRGLGEKLFF
abundance: few
v_gene: TRBV3-1/TRBV3-2
j_gene: TRBJ1-4
d_gene: TRBD1

CDR3nt: TGTGCCAGCAGCCCCTATCAGCGGGGGAGTACAGATACGCAGTATTTT
CDR3aa: CASSPYQRGSTDTQYF
abundance: .
v_gene: TRBV7-3
j_gene: TRBJ2-3
d_gene: TRBD2

CDR3nt: TGTGCCAGCAGTATAACAGGGGCCGATCAGCCCCAGCATTTT
CDR3aa: CASSITGADQPQHF
abundance: .
v_gene: TRBV7-9
j_gene: TRBJ1-5
d_gene: TRBD1

CDR3nt: TGTGCCAGCACCTCCGACAGGGGAGGGAACTATGGCTACACCTTC
CDR3aa: CASTSDRGGNYGYTF
abundance: .
v_gene: TRBV7-9
j_gene: TRBJ1-2
d_gene: TRBD1

CDR3nt: TGTGCCAGCAGCCAAGAGGGTGGACAATCTGGGGTGACCCAGTACTTC
CDR3aa: CASSQEGGQSGVTQYF
abundance: .
v_gene: TRBV5-4
j_gene: TRBJ2-5
d_gene: .

CDR3nt: TGTGCCAGCAGCCCCCGAAATGGGCGGGGGGAGCAGTTCTTC
CDR3aa: CASSPRNGRGEQFF
abundance: .
v_gene: TRBV7-9
j_gene: TRBJ2-1
d_gene: TRBD2

CDR3nt: TGCGCCAGCAGCCAAAACCGGGACAGAAATCAGCCCCAGCATTTT
CDR3aa: CASSQNRDRNQPQHF
abundance: .
v_gene: TRBV4-3
j_gene: TRBJ1-5
d_gene: TRBD1

CDR3nt: TGTGCCAGCAGCTTGTCCACTAGCGGGAGCCGGGAGCAGTTCTTC
CDR3aa: CASSLSTSGSREQFF
abundance: .
v_gene: TRBV7-2
j_gene: TRBJ2-1
d_gene: TRBD2

CDR3nt: TGTGCCAGCAGCGCATCCCTAGCTCTGAGTGACAATGAGCAGTTCTTC
CDR3aa: CASSASLALSDNEQFF
abundance: once
v_gene: TRBV9
j_gene: TRBJ2-1
d_gene: .

CDR3nt: TGTGCTAGCAGCTTAGAACAGGGGGGCTACAATGAGCAGTTCTTC
CDR3aa: CASSLEQGGYNEQFF
abundance: .
v_gene: TRBV7-7
j_gene: TRBJ2-1
d_gene: TRBD1

CDR3nt: TGTGCCAGTAGTATAGGTCGGGGACTCAACACTGAAGCTTTCTTT
CDR3aa: CASSIGRGLNTEAFF
abundance: .
v_gene: TRBV19
j_gene: TRBJ1-1
d_gene: .

CDR3nt: TGTGCCAGCAGTGTCGAGGGGGGAACTGAAGCTTTCTTT
CDR3aa: CASSVEGGTEAFF
abundance: .
v_gene: TRBV2
j_gene: TRBJ1-1
d_gene: .

CDR3nt: TGTGCCAGTAGTACCCGGGGACAGGCTAGCAATCAGCCCCAGCATTTT
CDR3aa: CASSTRGQASNQPQHF
abundance: .
v_gene: TRBV19
j_gene: TRBJ1-5
d_gene: TRBD1

CDR3nt: TGTGCCAGCAGTTTACCCGGGACAGGGAGGACCTACGAGCAGTACTTC
CDR3aa: CASSLPGTGRTYEQYF
abundance: .
v_gene: TRBV6-6
j_gene: TRBJ2-7
d_gene: TRBD1

CDR3nt: TGTGCCAGCAGTGATCAGGGTTGGGAGCAGTACTTC
CDR3aa: CASSDQGWEQYF
abundance: .
v_gene: TRBV2
j_gene: TRBJ2-7
d_gene: .